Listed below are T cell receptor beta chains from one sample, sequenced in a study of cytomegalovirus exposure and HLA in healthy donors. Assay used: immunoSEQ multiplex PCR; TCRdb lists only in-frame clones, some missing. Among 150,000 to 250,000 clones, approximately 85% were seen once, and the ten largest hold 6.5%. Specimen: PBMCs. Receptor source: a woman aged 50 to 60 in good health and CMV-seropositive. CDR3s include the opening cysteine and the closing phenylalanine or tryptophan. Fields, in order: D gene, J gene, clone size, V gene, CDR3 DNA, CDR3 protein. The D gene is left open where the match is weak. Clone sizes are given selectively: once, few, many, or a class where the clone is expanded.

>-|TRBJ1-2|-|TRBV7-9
TGTGCCAGCAGCCTAGAACAGTATGGCTACACCTTC
CASSLEQYGYTF
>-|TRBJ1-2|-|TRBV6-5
TGTGCCAGCAGTTACTGGTCTGCGGATACGAGCTATGGCTACACCTTC
CASSYWSADTSYGYTF
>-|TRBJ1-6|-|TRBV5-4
TGTGCCAGCAGCATTCGACAAGTAAGCCGGAAGAGCTCCTATAATTCACCCCTCCACTTT
CASSIRQVSRKSSYNSPLHF
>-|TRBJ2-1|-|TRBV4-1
TGCGCCAGCAGCCAACCCACGAGGGGGTTGGGCGATGAGCAGTTCTTC
CASSQPTRGLGDEQFF
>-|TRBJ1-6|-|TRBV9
TGTGCCAGCAGCGCGACAGGCCCTGAGTATTCACCCCTCCACTTT
CASSATGPEYSPLHF
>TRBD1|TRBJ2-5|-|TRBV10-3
TGTGCCATCAGTGAGGGACAGGGGTTGGCGACCCAGTACTTC
CAISEGQGLATQYF
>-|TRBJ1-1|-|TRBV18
TGTGCCAGCTCCCCTATGGGGCTCCCCACCACTGAAGCTTTCTTT
CASSPMGLPTTEAFF
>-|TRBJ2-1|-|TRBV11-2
TGTGCCAGCAGCTTGGAAGGATCTGGGCGGGGGCAGGGCAATGAGCAGTTCTTC
CASSLEGSGRGQGNEQFF
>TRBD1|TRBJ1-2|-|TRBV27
TGTGCCAGCAGTATCAGGGGGTCCTATGGCTACACCTTC
CASSIRGSYGYTF
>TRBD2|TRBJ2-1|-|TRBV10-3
TGTGCCATCACCCCGACTAGCGGGGTCGGCTACAATGAGCAGTTCTTC
CAITPTSGVGYNEQFF
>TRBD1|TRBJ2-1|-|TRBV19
TGTGCCAGTAGTATAGACCGACAGGGGTGGAATGAGCAGTTCTTC
CASSIDRQGWNEQFF
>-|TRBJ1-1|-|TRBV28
TGTGCCATTGGCCAGAACACTGAAGCTTTCTTT
CAIGQNTEAFF
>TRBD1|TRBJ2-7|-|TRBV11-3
TGTGCCAGCAGCTTAGGGGCGGGACAGGCAGAAGAGCAGTACTTC
CASSLGAGQAEEQYF
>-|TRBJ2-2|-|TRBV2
TGTGCCAGCAGAAAGGGACTTCCGAACACCGGGGAGCTGTTTTTT
CASRKGLPNTGELFF
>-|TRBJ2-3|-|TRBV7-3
TGTGCCAGCAGCTTAGGGCAGGGGTCCCCCACAGATACGCAGTATTTT
CASSLGQGSPTDTQYF
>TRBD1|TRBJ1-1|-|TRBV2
TGTGCCAGCAGTATGCGACAGGGGGCGGTCACTGAAGCTTTCTTT
CASSMRQGAVTEAFF
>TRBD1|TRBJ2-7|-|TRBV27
TGTGCCAGCAGTCTTGGGACAGTTGACGAGCAGTACTTC
CASSLGTVDEQYF
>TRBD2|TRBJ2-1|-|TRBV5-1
TGCGCCAGCAGCCCTCTGGCGGGAGAAGGCTACAATGAGCAGTTCTTC
CASSPLAGEGYNEQFF
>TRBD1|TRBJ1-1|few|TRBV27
TGTGCCAGCAGTTTGACAGGGGCGGGTGAAGCTTTCTTT
CASSLTGAGEAFF
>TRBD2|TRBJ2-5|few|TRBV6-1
TGTGCCAGCAGGGTGACTAGCGGGATGGAGACCCAGTACTTC
CASRVTSGMETQYF
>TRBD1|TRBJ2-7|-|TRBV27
TGTGCCAGCAGTTTCTCCAGGGGGCCCTACGAGCAGTACTTC
CASSFSRGPYEQYF
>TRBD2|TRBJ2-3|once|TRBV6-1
TGTGCCAGCAGTGACTGGGGACTAGCGGGAGGTCATAAAGATACGCAGTATTTT
CASSDWGLAGGHKDTQYF
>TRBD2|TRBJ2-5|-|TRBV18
TGTGCCAGCTCCCCCCTCGGCGGGGGGGCCGGGGAGACCCAGTACTTC
CASSPLGGGAGETQYF
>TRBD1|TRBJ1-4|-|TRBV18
TGTGCCAGCTCACTACAGGGGACTACTAATGAAAAACTGTTTTTT
CASSLQGTTNEKLFF
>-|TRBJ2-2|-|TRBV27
TGTGCCAGCAGTTTAAGGTGGCAGGGTGCCGGGGAGCTGTTTTTT
CASSLRWQGAGELFF
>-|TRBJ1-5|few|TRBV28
TGTGCCAGCACCCAGGCACTGGGGCGAGTAAGTCAGCCCCAGCATTTT
CASTQALGRVSQPQHF
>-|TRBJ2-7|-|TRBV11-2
TGTGCCAGCAGCTCTACGACAGGTTTTCCCTACGAGCAGTACTTC
CASSSTTGFPYEQYF
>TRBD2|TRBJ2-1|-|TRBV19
TGTGCCAGTAGTATGCTAGCGGCGTACAATGAGCAGTTCTTC
CASSMLAAYNEQFF
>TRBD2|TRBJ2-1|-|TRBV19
TGTGCCAGTAGTATACCCCTTAGCGGGTACTCCTACAATGAGCAGTTCTTC
CASSIPLSGYSYNEQFF
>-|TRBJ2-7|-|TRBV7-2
TGTGCCAGCAGCTTAGTAACTAGTACCTACGAGCAGTACTTC
CASSLVTSTYEQYF
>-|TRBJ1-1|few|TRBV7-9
TGTGCCAGCGCCAGGGTGGGGACTGAAGCTTTCTTT
CASARVGTEAFF
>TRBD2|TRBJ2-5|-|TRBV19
TGTGCCAGTAGTATAGCCCCAGCGGGAACCCAAGAGACCCAGTACTTC
CASSIAPAGTQETQYF
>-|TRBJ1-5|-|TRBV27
TGTGCCAGCCAGGCCCTATGGGGCAATCAGCCCCAGCATTTT
CASQALWGNQPQHF
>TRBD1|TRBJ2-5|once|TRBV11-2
TGTGCCAGCACCCTTGACAGGGGTCAGACCCAGTACTTC
CASTLDRGQTQYF
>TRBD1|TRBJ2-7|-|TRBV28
TGTGCCAGCAGTCCCTCCGGGACAGGGATCCACGAGCAGTACTTC
CASSPSGTGIHEQYF
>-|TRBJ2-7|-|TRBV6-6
TGTGCCAGCAGTCCGAGCTCCTACGAGCAGTACTTC
CASSPSSYEQYF
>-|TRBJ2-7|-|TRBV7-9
TGTGCCAGCAGCCCAAATTCCGGGACTGTTTACGAGCAGTACTTC
CASSPNSGTVYEQYF
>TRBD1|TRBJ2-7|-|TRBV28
TGTGCCAGCAGTTATGAGACAGGGGCCTCCTACGAGCAGTACTTC
CASSYETGASYEQYF